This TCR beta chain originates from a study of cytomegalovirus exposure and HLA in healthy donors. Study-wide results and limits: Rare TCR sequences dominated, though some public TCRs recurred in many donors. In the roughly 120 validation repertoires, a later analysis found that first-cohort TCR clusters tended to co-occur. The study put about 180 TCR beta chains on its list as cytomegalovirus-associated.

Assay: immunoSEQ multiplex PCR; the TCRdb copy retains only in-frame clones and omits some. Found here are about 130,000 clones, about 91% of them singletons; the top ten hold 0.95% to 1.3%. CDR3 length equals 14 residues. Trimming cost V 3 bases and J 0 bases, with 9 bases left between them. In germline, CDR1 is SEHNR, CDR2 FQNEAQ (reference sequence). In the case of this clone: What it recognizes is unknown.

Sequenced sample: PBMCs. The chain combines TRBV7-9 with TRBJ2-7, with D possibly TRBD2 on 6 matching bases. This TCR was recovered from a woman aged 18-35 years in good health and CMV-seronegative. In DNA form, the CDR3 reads TGTGCCAGCAGCTTGGGGGGTGCCTCCTACGAGCAGTACTTC. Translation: CASSLGGASYEQYF.